A selection of T cell receptor beta chains follows, all from one sample in a study of regulatory T cells in long-lasting Graves disease. TCRdb re-analysed the multiplex PCR reads in MiXCR, keeping a single row per CDR3 protein. The sample has 580,000 or so distinct CDR3 sequences; about 16% are singletons. This sample also appeared in a second study, on T cells in Graves' hyperthyroidism and ophthalmopathy.

Material: peripheral blood mononuclear cells (PBMCs), obtained at new diagnosis, from a patient treated with antithyroid drugs. The receptor set was obtained from a man in his late teens or twenties with Graves disease. Each CDR3 is given with its conserved first and last residue.

J gene	V gene	CDR3 length	CDR3 protein
TRBJ2-1	TRBV6-2/TRBV6-3	15	CASSSPLAGTNEQFF
TRBJ2-3	TRBV11-2	17	CASSLDGLAGGVDTQYF
TRBJ1-4	TRBV5-4	12	CASSSWQGELFF
TRBJ2-2	TRBV19	14	CASRGSGIAGELFF
TRBJ1-6	TRBV4-1	16	CASSQEGTGWNSPLHF
TRBJ1-3	TRBV12-3/TRBV12-4	14	CASISVFWKNTIYF
TRBJ1-3	TRBV18	15	CASSQDRLTGNTIYF
TRBJ1-3	TRBV6-2/TRBV6-3	14	CASSYPGTGNTIYF
TRBJ2-5	TRBV20-1	12	CSATSGTETQYF
TRBJ1-5	TRBV7-3	13	CASSLISGQPQHF
TRBJ2-5	TRBV30	11	CAWSVRDGRYF
TRBJ2-7	TRBV30	13	CAWSVGQTYEQYF
TRBJ2-1	TRBV29-1	16	CSVGLPSAKAYNEQFF
TRBJ2-7	TRBV27	14	CASSLGSATYEQYF
TRBJ1-5	TRBV20-1	14	CSARPGRGNQPQHF
TRBJ2-1	TRBV4-1	13	CASRTSGTNEQFF